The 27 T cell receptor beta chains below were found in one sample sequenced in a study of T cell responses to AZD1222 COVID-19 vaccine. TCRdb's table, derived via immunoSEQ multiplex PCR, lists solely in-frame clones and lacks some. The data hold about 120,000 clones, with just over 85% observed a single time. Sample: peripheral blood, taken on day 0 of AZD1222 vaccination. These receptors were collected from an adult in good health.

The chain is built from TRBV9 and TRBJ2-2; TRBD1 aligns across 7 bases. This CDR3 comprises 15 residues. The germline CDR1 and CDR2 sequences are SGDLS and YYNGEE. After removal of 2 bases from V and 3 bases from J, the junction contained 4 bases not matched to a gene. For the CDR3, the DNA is TGTGCCAGCAGCGTGGGACAGACGTACACCGGGGAGCTGTTTTTT. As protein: CASSVGQTYTGELFF. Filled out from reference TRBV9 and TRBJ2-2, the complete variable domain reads DSGVTQTPKHLITATGQRVTLRCSPRSGDLSVYWYQQSLDQGLQFLIQYYNGEERAKGNILERFSAQQFPDLHSELNLSSLELGDSALYFCASSVGQTYTGELFFGEGSRLTVL.

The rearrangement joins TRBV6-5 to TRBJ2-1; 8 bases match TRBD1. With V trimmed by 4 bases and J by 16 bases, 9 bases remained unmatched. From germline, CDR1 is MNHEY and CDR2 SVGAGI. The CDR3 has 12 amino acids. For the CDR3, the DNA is TGTGCCAGCAGTTCCGGACAGGGAGCGAAATTCTTC. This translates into CASSSGQGAKFF.

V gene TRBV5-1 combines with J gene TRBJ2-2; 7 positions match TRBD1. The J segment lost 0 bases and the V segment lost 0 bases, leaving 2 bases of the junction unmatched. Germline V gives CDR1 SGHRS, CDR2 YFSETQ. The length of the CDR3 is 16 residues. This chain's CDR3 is CASSLGGTANTGELFF. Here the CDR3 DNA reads TGCGCCAGCAGCTTGGGGGGGACAGCGAACACCGGGGAGCTGTTTTTT.

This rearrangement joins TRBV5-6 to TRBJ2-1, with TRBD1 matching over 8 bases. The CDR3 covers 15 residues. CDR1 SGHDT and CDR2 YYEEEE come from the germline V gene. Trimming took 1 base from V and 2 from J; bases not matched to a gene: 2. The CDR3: CASSLTRGPYNEQFF. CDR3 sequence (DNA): TGTGCCAGCAGCTTGACCAGGGGGCCCTACAATGAGCAGTTCTTC.

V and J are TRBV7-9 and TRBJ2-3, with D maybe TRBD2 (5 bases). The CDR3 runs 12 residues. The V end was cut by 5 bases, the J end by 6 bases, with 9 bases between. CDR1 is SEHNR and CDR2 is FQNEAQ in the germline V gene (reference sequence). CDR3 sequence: CASSLDWDTQYF. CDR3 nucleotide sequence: TGTGCCAGCAGCCTGGACTGGGATACGCAGTATTTT.

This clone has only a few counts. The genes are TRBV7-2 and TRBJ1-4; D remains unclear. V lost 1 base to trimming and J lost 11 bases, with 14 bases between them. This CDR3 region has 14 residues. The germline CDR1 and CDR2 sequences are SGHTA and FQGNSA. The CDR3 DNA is TGTGCCAGCAGCTTAGACGCAGCGGTGGGGAAACTGTTTTTT. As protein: CASSLDAAVGKLFF.

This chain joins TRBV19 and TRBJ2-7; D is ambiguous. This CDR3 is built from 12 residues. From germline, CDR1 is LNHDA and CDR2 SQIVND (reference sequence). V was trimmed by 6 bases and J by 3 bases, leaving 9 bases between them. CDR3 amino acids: CASSQWDYEQYF. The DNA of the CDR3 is TGTGCCAGTAGCCAATGGGACTACGAGCAGTACTTC. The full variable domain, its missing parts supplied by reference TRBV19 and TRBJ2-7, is DGGITQSPKYLFRKEGQNVTLSCEQNLNHDAMYWYRQDPGQGLRLIYYSQIVNDFQKGDIAEGYSVSREKKESFPLTVTSAQKNPTAFYLCASSQWDYEQYFGPGTRLTVT.

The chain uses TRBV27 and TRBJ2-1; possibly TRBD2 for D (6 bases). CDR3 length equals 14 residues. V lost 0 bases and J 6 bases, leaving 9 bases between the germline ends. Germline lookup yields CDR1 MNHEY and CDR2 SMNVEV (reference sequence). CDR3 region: CASSLSKGGNEQFF. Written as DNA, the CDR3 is TGTGCCAGCAGTTTATCGAAGGGAGGCAATGAGCAGTTCTTC.

DNA for the CDR3: TGTGCCAGCCGGGGACAGGGGGCCGGGCAGCCCCAGCATTTT. As protein: CASRGQGAGQPQHF. The rearrangement uses TRBV27 and TRBJ1-5; 12 bases are a match to TRBD1. J lost 7 bases, V lost 8 bases, and 6 bases had no gene match. The CDR3 is made up of 14 amino acids. Germline V gives CDR1 MNHEY, CDR2 SMNVEV (reference sequence).

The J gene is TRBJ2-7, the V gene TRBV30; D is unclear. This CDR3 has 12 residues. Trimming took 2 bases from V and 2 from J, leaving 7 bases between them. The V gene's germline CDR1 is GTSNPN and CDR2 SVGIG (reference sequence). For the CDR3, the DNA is TGTGCCTGGAGTTTGTCCCCCTACGAGCAGTACTTC. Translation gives CAWSLSPYEQYF.

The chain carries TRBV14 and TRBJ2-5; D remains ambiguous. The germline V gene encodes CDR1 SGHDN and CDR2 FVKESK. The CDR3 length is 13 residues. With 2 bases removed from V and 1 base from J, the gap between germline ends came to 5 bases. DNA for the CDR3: TGTGCCAGCAGCCAACAGGTCCAAGAGACCCAGTACTTC. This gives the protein CASSQQVQETQYF.

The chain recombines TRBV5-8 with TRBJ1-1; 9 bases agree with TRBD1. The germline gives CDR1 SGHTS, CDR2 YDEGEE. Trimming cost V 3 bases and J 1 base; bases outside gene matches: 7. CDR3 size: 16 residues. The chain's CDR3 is CASSSPGQGWNTEAFF. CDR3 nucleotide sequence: TGTGCCAGCAGCTCCCCGGGACAGGGTTGGAACACTGAAGCTTTCTTT.

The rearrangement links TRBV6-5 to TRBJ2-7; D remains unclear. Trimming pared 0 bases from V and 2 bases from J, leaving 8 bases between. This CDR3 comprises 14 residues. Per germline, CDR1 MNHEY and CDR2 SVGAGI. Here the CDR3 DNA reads TGTGCCAGCAGTTACTCTTACCGAACCTACGAGCAGTACTTC. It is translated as CASSYSYRTYEQYF.

The CDR3 DNA follows: TGTGCCAGCACCCATTGGACAGGGATTAGGGAGACCCAGTACTTC. Residues: CASTHWTGIRETQYF. This sequence joins TRBV27 and TRBJ2-5; 8 bases line up with TRBD1. This CDR3 is 15 amino acids long. CDR1 is MNHEY and CDR2 is SMNVEV in the germline V gene (reference sequence). J gave up 5 bases and V 7 bases, and 12 bases lay outside the gene matches.

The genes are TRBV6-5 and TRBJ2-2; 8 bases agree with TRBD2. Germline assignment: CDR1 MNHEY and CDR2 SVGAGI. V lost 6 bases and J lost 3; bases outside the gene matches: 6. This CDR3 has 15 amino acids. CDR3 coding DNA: TGTGCCAGCAGGTCGGGGGGGGCCGACACCGGGGAGCTGTTTTTT. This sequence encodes CASRSGGADTGELFF.

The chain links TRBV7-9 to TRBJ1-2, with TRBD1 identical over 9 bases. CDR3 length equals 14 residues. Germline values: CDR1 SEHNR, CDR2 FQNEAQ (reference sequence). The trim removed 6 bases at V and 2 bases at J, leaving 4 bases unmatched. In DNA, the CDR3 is TGTGCCAGCAGGACGACAGGGGGAAACTATGGCTACACCTTC. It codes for CASRTTGGNYGYTF.

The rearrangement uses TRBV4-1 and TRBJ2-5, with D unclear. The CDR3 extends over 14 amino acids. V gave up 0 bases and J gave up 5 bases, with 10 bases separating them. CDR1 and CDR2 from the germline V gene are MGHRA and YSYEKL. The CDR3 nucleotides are TGCGCCAGCAGCCAAGACGGGCAGAAGGAGACCCAGTACTTC. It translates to CASSQDGQKETQYF.

The CDR3 coding sequence is TGCAGTGCTAGTTGGGACAAAACCTACGAGCAGTACTTC. Its protein is CSASWDKTYEQYF. The chain carries TRBV20-1 and TRBJ2-7; possibly TRBD1 for D (6 bases). Germline-derived CDR1 and CDR2 are DFQATT and SNEGSKA (reference sequence). The CDR3 is 13 residues long. Trimming removed 3 bases from V and 2 bases from J, with 11 bases in between.

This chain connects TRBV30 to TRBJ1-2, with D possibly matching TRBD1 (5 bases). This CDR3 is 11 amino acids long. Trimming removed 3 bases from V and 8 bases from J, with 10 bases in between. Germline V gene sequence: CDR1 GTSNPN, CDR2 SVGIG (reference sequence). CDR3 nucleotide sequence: TGTGCCTGGAGCCGGGGCGGGGGCTACACCTTC. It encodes CAWSRGGGYTF.

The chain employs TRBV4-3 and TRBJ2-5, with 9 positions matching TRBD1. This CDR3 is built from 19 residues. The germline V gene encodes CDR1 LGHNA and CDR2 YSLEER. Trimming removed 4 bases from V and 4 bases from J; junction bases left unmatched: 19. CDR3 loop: CASSRDPPNPGQGGETQYF. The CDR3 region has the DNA TGCGCCAGCAGCCGAGACCCCCCGAACCCGGGACAGGGTGGAGAGACCCAGTACTTC.

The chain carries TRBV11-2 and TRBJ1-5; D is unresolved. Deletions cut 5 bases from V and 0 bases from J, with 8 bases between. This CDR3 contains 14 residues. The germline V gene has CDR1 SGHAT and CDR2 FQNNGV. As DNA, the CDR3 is TGTGCCAGCAGCCCCCAGGTTAGCAATCAGCCCCAGCATTTT. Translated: CASSPQVSNQPQHF. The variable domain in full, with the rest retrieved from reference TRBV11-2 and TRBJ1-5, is EAGVAQSPRYKIIEKRQSVAFWCNPISGHATLYWYQQILGQGPKLLIQFQNNGVVDDSQLPKDRFSAERLKGVDSTLKIQPAKLEDSAVYLCASSPQVSNQPQHFGDGTRLSIL.

CDR3 loop: CASSHGPGTGGADNEQFF. The DNA for the CDR3 is TGTGCCAGCTCTCATGGACCCGGGACAGGGGGCGCTGACAATGAGCAGTTCTTC. The chain has TRBV9 and TRBJ2-1, with 12 bases aligning to TRBD1. Trimming took 7 bases from V and 5 from J; bases not matched to a gene: 16. The CDR3 loop spans 18 amino acids. Per germline, CDR1 SGDLS and CDR2 YYNGEE.

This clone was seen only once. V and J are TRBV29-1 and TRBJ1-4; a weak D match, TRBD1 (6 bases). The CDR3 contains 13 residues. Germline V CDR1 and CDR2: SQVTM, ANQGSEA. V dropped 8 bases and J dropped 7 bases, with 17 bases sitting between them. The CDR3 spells CSTMTGWGEKLFF. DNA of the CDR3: TGCAGCACCATGACAGGATGGGGTGAAAAACTGTTTTTT.

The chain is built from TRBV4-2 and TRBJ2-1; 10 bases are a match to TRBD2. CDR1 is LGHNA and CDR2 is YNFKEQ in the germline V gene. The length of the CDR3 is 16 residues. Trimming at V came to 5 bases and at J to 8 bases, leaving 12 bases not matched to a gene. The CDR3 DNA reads TGTGCCAGCAGCAACGCCCAGCGGGAGGGATTCCATGAGCAGTTCTTC. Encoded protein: CASSNAQREGFHEQFF.

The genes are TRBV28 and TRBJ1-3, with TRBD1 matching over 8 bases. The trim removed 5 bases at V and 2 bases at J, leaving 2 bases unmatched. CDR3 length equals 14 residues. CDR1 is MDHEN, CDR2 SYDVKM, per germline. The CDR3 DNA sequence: TGTGCCAGCAGTACGGACAGGGCTGGAAACACCATATATTTT. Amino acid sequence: CASSTDRAGNTIYF.

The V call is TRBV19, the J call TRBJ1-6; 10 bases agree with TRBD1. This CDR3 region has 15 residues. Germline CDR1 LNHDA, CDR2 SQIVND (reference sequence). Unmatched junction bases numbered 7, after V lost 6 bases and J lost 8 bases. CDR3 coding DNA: TGTGCCAGTAGATCCAGACAGGGGGCAGATTCACCCCTCCACTTT. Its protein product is CASRSRQGADSPLHF.

CDR3 bases: TGCGCCAGCAGCTTGGCCAAACCGGGACTAGCGGGACCGGGCTACGAGCAGTACTTC. Its protein is CASSLAKPGLAGPGYEQYF. The chain couples TRBV5-1 to TRBJ2-7; 13 bases map to TRBD2. The V segment lost 0 bases and the J segment 3 bases; nucleotides outside the gene matches: 12. The CDR3 runs 19 residues. Per germline, CDR1 SGHRS and CDR2 YFSETQ.